These 16 T cell receptor beta chains came from one sample sequenced in a study of T cells in Graves' hyperthyroidism and ophthalmopathy. Researchers took RNA transcripts and amplified the TCR beta CDR3 regions from them. In the first-round RT-PCR of the TCR CDR3, the HTBI primer set was used. MiXCR, applied by TCRdb to the multiplex PCR reads, yields one record per CDR3 protein. The top ten hold less than 6% of the sample, which has some 600,000 distinct CDR3 sequences, 14% seen once. The sequencing sample was made of blood. The receptors come from a woman aged 25 to 39 with Graves' hyperthyroidism that later progressed to Graves' ophthalmopathy.

This clonotype was counted ten times or more. The chain recombines TRBV20-1 with TRBJ1-1, with D possibly being TRBD1 (5 bases). V gave up 3 bases and J gave up 3 bases, with 8 bases separating them. The CDR3 runs 12 residues. Germline CDR1 and CDR2: DFQATT and SNEGSKA (reference sequence). This chain's CDR3 is CSASSRDTEAFF. CDR3 nucleotide sequence: TGCAGTGCTAGTAGCAGGGACACTGAAGCTTTCTTT.

Ten or more counts support this clonotype. The V call is TRBV6-1, the J call TRBJ1-4; perhaps TRBD1 as D (5 bases). The CDR3 consists of 15 residues. V shed 5 bases and J shed 0 bases, with 10 bases lying between them. Germline V gene lookup returns CDR1 MNHNS and CDR2 SASEGT. CDR3 loop: CASSSTGATNEKLFF. CDR3 DNA: TGTGCCAGCAGTTCCACGGGGGCAACTAATGAAAAACTGTTTTTT.

This clonotype was seen at least ten times. The chain carries TRBV11-2 and TRBJ2-3, with D possibly matching TRBD1 (7 bases). V lost 1 base and J 4 bases, leaving 15 bases between the germline ends. The CDR3 length is 16 residues. Germline V gene data show CDR1 as SGHAT and CDR2 as FQNNGV. This chain's CDR3 is CASSLAGGTVSDTQYF. CDR3 DNA: TGTGCCAGCAGCTTAGCAGGCGGGACAGTTTCAGATACGCAGTATTTT. Using reference TRBV11-2 and TRBJ2-3 for the parts outside the CDR3, the full variable domain is EAGVAQSPRYKIIEKRQSVAFWCNPISGHATLYWYQQILGQGPKLLIQFQNNGVVDDSQLPKDRFSAERLKGVDSTLKIQPAKLEDSAVYLCASSLAGGTVSDTQYFGPGTRLTVL.

This clonotype has at least ten counts. The rearrangement joins TRBV12-3 or TRBV12-4 to TRBJ2-2; D gene unclear. The CDR3 is 12 amino acids. Trimming removed 1 base from V and 7 bases from J, with 4 bases in between. The CDR3 nucleotides read TGTGCCAGCAGTTTAGGGAACGGGGAGCTGTTTTTT. Its translation: CASSLGNGELFF.

The table lists this clonotype with many counts. The junction differs from germline at one of its ends, possibly a read error. The chain joins TRBV24-1 to TRBJ1-1; D gene uncertain. Germline-derived CDR1 and CDR2 are KGHDR and SFDVKD. This CDR3 region has 14 residues. The CDR3 reads CATGESTGNTEAFF. The CDR3, as DNA: TGTGCCACCGGTGAGTCGACGGGTAACACTGAAGCTTTCTTT.

This clonotype was recorded at least ten times. This rearrangement joins TRBV12-3 or TRBV12-4 to TRBJ1-1; 8 bases align to TRBD1. V was pared by 7 bases and J by 10 bases, with 8 bases of the junction left unmatched. This CDR3 region has 12 residues. The CDR3, as DNA: TGTGCCAGCACCCTAGGACAGGGAGCAGCTTTCTTT. Encoded protein: CASTLGQGAAFF.

V and J are TRBV30 and TRBJ1-2, with 12 bases fitting TRBD1. This CDR3 has 13 amino acids. Trimming at V came to 4 bases and at J to 7 bases, leaving 4 bases not matched to a gene. Germline V gene sequence: CDR1 GTSNPN, CDR2 SVGIG (reference sequence). CDR3 coding DNA: TGTGCCTGGACCGCGGGACAGGGGGCTGGCTACACCTTC. Translated, it gives CAWTAGQGAGYTF.

There are a few counts of this clonotype. The V and J genes are TRBV7-9 and TRBJ2-5; D possibly corresponds to TRBD2 (5 bases). Trimming stripped 5 bases from V and 2 bases from J, with 18 bases between. This CDR3 is built from 16 residues. Germline V lookup: CDR1 SEHNR, CDR2 FQNEAQ (reference sequence). Written as DNA, the CDR3 is TGTGCCAGCAGCGATGCGGGCAGCCCAAAACAAGAGACCCAGTACTTC. Its translation: CASSDAGSPKQETQYF.

This clonotype was counted at least ten times. The chain employs TRBV27 and TRBJ2-1; 7 nucleotides match TRBD2. Germline values: CDR1 MNHEY, CDR2 SMNVEV (reference sequence). V lost 3 bases, J lost 2 bases, and 4 bases stayed unmatched. The CDR3 runs to 15 residues. The CDR3 DNA is TGTGCCAGCAGTTTCCCGGGAGGCACCTACAATGAGCAGTTCTTC. It specifies CASSFPGGTYNEQFF.

This clonotype was seen ten or more times. The V and J genes are TRBV18 and TRBJ1-2; D not resolved. Germline V lookup: CDR1 KGHSH, CDR2 LQKENI. The CDR3 is 14 amino acids. Trimming left V 2 bases short and J 4 bases short, with 11 bases between. In nucleotides, the CDR3 is TGTGCCAGCTCACCAAAATCCAGGCTCTATGGCTACACCTTC. It codes for CASSPKSRLYGYTF.

The rearrangement joins TRBV7-9 to TRBJ2-7, with 8 bases matching TRBD1. V gave up 3 bases and J gave up 4 bases; unmatched junction bases: 8. The CDR3 contains 15 residues. Per the germline V gene, CDR1 is SEHNR and CDR2 is FQNEAQ (reference sequence). The DNA for the CDR3 is TGTGCCAGCAGCTTCCTCGGACAGGGCTTATACGAGCAGTACTTC. Protein sequence: CASSFLGQGLYEQYF.

As to this clonotype: A read error may explain this, as a much larger clone is one base away. This chain uses TRBV12-3 or TRBV12-4 with TRBJ1-2; D uncertain. Between the trimmed V and J ends, which lost 3 bases and 7 bases, there was a span of 12 bases. The CDR3 sequence is 13 residues long. The CDR3 sequence is CASSFNGFCGYTF. CDR3 DNA: TGTGCCAGCAGTTTTAACGGTTTCTGTGGCTACACCTTC.

Points on this clonotype: A read error may be the cause here, since a much bigger clone is one base away. The genes are TRBV5-1 and TRBJ2-2; tentatively, D is TRBD1 or TRBD2 (5 bases each). Trimming removed 2 bases at V and 5 bases at J, with 16 bases between. Germline CDR1 and CDR2: SGHRS and YFSETQ. This CDR3 is built from 16 residues. CDR3 DNA sequence: TGCGCCAGCAGCTTCTCCGGGACGGACAAGACCGGGGAGCTGTTTTTT. Its protein is CASSFSGTDKTGELFF.

This clonotype has only one observation. The V gene is TRBV6-2 or TRBV6-3, the J gene TRBJ2-3; 9 positions agree with TRBD1. With 7 bases clipped from V and 2 bases from J, the junction kept 7 bases outside the gene matches. CDR1 MNHEY and CDR2 SVGEGT come from the germline V gene. CDR3 length equals 15 residues. CDR3 sequence: CASNHRGLNTDTQYF. The CDR3 DNA follows: TGTGCCAGCAACCACAGGGGGCTAAACACAGATACGCAGTATTTT.

About this clonotype itself: Possible read error: a much larger clone is one base away. This chain joins TRBV5-4 and TRBJ2-3; TRBD1 might be the D (6 bases). CDR1 is SGHNT and CDR2 is YYREEE in the germline V gene (reference sequence). V was cut by 4 bases and J by 5 bases, with 26 bases left in between. The CDR3 has 18 residues. In nucleotides, the CDR3 is TGTGCCAGCAGCCTTCTCCTTACGGTGGGGGCGAGTAAAGATACGCAGTATTTT. Its translation is CASSLLLTVGASKDTQYF.

This clonotype was seen many times. This sequence joins TRBV6-2 or TRBV6-3 and TRBJ2-1, with 12 bases that match TRBD2. In germline, CDR1 is MNHEY, CDR2 SVGEGT. CDR3 length: 16 amino acids. After removal of 9 bases from V and 2 bases from J, the junction contained 8 bases not matched to a gene. CDR3 loop: CASGLAGTWAYNEQFF. For the CDR3, the DNA is TGTGCCAGTGGACTAGCGGGAACGTGGGCCTACAATGAGCAGTTCTTC.